The 3 T cell receptor beta chains below were found in one sample sequenced in a study of cytomegalovirus exposure and HLA in healthy donors (dated by TCRdb to about 2017). The method was the immunoSEQ multiplex PCR assay. A mixture of 60 forward primers for TCR Vbeta segments and 13 reverse primers for TCR Jbeta segments was used in the multiplex PCR. TCRdb's version of the immuneACCESS table is confined to in-frame rearrangements and falls short of the full clone set. An unresolved V gene accounts for under half of the shortfall where checked; the remainder is of unknown origin. The sample records some 200,000 clones, 75% to 90% of which are singletons. 1.6% of the sample belongs to the ten largest clones. The source material was PBMCs. These receptor sequences come from a man in his fifties in good health and CMV-seronegative.

The J gene is TRBJ2-2, the V gene TRBV5-1; the D gene is possibly TRBD1 (6 bases). There are 16 residues in the CDR3. Between the trimmed V and J ends, which lost 1 base and 2 bases, there was a span of 12 bases. Germline lookup yields CDR1 SGHRS and CDR2 YFSETQ. The CDR3: CASSLSLDRNTGELFF. The CDR3 DNA is TGCGCCAGCAGCTTGAGTTTGGACAGAAACACCGGGGAGCTGTTTTTT.

The V gene is TRBV6-5, the J gene TRBJ1-1; D is unresolved. The CDR3 has 12 amino acids. CDR1 is MNHEY and CDR2 is SVGAGI in the germline V gene. Trimming took off 5 bases at V and 1 base at J, with 5 bases between the two ends. CDR3 nucleotide sequence: TGTGCCAGCAGTCGAGGGAACACTGAAGCTTTCTTT. Translation gives CASSRGNTEAFF.

The chain has TRBV7-9 and TRBJ1-3; D may be TRBD1 (5 bases). There are 15 residues in the CDR3. Germline CDR1 and CDR2: SEHNR and FQNEAQ (reference sequence). V was clipped by 3 bases and J by 4 bases, with 13 bases between them. The CDR3 loop reads CASSFNGAGGNTIYF. The CDR3 nucleotides are TGTGCCAGCAGCTTCAACGGGGCGGGAGGAAACACCATATATTTT. Filled out from reference TRBV7-9 and TRBJ1-3, the complete variable domain reads DTGVSQNPRHKITKRGQNVTFRCDPISEHNRLYWYRQTLGQGPEFLTYFQNEAQLEKSRLLSDRFSAERPKGSFSTLEIQRTEQGDSAMYLCASSFNGAGGNTIYFGEGSWLTVV.